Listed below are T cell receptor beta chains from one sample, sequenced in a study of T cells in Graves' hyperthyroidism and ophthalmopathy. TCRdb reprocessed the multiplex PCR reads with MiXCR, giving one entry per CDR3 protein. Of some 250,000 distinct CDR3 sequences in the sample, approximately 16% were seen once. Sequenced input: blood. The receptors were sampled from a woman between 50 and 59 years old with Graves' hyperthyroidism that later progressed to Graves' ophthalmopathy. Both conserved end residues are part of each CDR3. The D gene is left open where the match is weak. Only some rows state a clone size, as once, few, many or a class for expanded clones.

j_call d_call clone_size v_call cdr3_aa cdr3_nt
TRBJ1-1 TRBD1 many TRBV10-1 CASSDHRQGISSTEAFF TGCGCCAGCAGTGATCATAGACAGGGGATATCGAGCACTGAAGCTTTCTTT
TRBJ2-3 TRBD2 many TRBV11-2 CASSPLAGGGTDTQYF TGTGCCAGCAGCCCACTAGCGGGAGGAGGGACAGATACGCAGTATTTT
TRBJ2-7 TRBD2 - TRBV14 CASSQREGYEQYF TGTGCCAGCAGCCAACGGGAGGGCTACGAGCAGTACTTC
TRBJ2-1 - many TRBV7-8 CASSLGGFGVPYNEQFF TGTGCCAGCAGCTTAGGGGGGTTTGGGGTGCCCTACAATGAGCAGTTCTTC
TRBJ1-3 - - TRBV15 CATSRHTGSGNTIYF TGTGCCACCAGCAGACATACAGGGTCTGGAAACACCATATATTTT
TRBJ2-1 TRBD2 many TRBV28 CASTYTSVGEQFF TGTGCCAGCACTTATACTAGCGTCGGGGAGCAGTTCTTC
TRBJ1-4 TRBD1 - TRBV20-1 CSTPRGQGEKLFF TGCAGTACCCCGCGGGGACAGGGAGAAAAACTGTTTTTT
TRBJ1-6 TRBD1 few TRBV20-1 CSATRDRASPLHF TGCAGTGCCACAAGGGACAGGGCTTCACCCCTCCACTTT
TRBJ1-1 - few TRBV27 CATSPRENTEAFF TGTGCCACCTCTCCACGGGAGAACACTGAAGCTTTCTTT
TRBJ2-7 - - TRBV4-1 CASSQEKEGPYEQYF TGCGCCAGCAGCCAAGAGAAGGAGGGCCCCTACGAGCAGTACTTC
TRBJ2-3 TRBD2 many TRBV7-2 CASSLRLAGGTDTQYF TGTGCCAGCAGCTTACGACTAGCGGGGGGCACAGATACGCAGTATTTT
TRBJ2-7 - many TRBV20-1 CSASDPGGQEDEQYF TGCAGTGCTAGTGACCCAGGAGGCCAGGAGGACGAGCAGTACTTC
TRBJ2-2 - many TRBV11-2 CASSNRGWGTGELFF TGTGCCAGCAGTAATAGGGGTTGGGGAACCGGGGAGCTGTTTTTT
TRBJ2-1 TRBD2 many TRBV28 CASSSISGSPWDEQFF TGTGCCAGCAGCTCTATTAGCGGGAGCCCTTGGGATGAGCAGTTCTTC
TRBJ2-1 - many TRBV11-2 CASSPEGGSYNEQFF TGTGCCAGCAGCCCGGAGGGCGGGTCCTACAATGAGCAGTTCTTC
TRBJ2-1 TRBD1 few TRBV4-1 CASSPGTESSYNEQFF TGCGCCAGCAGCCCGGGGACAGAGAGCTCCTACAATGAGCAGTTCTTC
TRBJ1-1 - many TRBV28 CASIPTGTGNTEAFF TGTGCCAGCATTCCAACAGGGACCGGGAACACTGAAGCTTTCTTT
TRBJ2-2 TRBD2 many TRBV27 CASSLWASGRGGELFF TGTGCCAGCAGTTTATGGGCTAGCGGGAGAGGCGGGGAGCTGTTTTTT
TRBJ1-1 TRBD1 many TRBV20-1 CSAAKDRWEAFF TGCAGTGCCGCCAAGGACAGGTGGGAAGCTTTCTTT
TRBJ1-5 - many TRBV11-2 CASSFRGPQPQHF TGTGCCAGCAGCTTCAGGGGACCTCAGCCCCAGCATTTT
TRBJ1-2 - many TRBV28 CASSSPTGPHGYTF TGTGCCAGCAGTTCGCCCACAGGGCCCCATGGCTACACCTTC
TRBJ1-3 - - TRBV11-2 CASSLRVWLGPGNTIYF TGTGCCAGCAGCTTAAGGGTCTGGTTGGGGCCTGGAAACACCATATATTTT
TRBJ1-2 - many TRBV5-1 CASSFAGEANYGYTF TGCGCCAGCAGCTTCGCAGGGGAGGCTAACTATGGCTACACCTTC
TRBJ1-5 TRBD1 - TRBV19 CASNFGDSNQPRHF TGTGCCAGTAACTTCGGGGACAGCAATCAGCCCCGGCATTTT
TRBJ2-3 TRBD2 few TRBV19 CASSPNGGGRVADTQYF TGTGCCAGTAGTCCCAACGGGGGGGGGCGTGTGGCAGATACGCAGTATTTT
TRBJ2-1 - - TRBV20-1 CSARRGDEQFF TGCAGTGCTAGGCGGGGCGATGAGCAGTTCTTC
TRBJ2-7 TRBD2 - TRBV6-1 CASNAGTSLGEQYF TGTGCCAGCAACGCCGGGACTAGCTTGGGCGAGCAGTACTTC
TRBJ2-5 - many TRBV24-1 CATSDLREKGSRETQYF TGTGCCACCAGTGATTTACGGGAGAAGGGGAGTAGAGAGACCCAGTACTTC
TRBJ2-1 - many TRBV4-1 CASSQDFYNEQFF TGCGCCAGCAGCCAAGACTTTTACAATGAGCAGTTCTTC
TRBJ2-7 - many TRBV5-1 CASSLTGVAYEQYF TGCGCCAGCAGCTTAACGGGAGTTGCCTACGAGCAGTACTTC
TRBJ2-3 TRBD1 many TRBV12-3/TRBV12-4 CASSRTGATDTQYF TGTGCCAGCAGCCGGACAGGGGCCACAGATACGCAGTATTTT
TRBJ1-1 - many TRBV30 CAWSVGTNTEAFF TGTGCCTGGAGTGTAGGGACTAACACTGAAGCTTTCTTT
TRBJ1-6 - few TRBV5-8 CASTPPQGFYSPLHF TGTGCCAGCACCCCACCTCAGGGTTTTTATTCACCCCTCCACTTT
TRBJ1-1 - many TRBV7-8 CASIDSRKNTEAFF TGTGCCAGCATCGATTCCCGGAAGAACACTGAAGCTTTCTTT
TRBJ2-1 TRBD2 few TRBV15 CATSGRTSGNTYNEQFF TGTGCCACCAGCGGACGGACTAGCGGAAACACCTACAATGAGCAGTTCTTC
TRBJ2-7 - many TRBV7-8 CASSGGLGPYEQYF TGTGCCAGCAGCGGAGGACTCGGGCCCTACGAGCAGTACTTC
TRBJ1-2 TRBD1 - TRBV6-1 CASTGTGGSSGYTF TGTGCCAGCACCGGGACAGGGGGCTCGAGTGGCTACACCTTC
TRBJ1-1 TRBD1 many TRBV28 CASSFRQGGGRAFF TGTGCCAGCAGTTTTCGACAGGGGGGAGGTAGAGCTTTCTTT
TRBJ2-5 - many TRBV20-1 CSATPRTGGTETQYF TGCAGTGCCACGCCTAGGACCGGGGGTACAGAGACCCAGTACTTC
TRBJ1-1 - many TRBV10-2 CASSQGGWGSNTEAFF TGCGCCAGCAGCCAAGGGGGGTGGGGGTCGAACACTGAAGCTTTCTTT
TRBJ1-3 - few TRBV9 CASSIGPGGTIYF TGTGCCAGCAGCATTGGGCCCGGAGGAACCATATATTTT
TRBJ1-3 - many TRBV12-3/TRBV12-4 CASSFKPNTIYF TGTGCCAGCAGTTTCAAGCCCAACACCATATATTTT
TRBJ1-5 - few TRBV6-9 CASINQGLNQPQHF TGTGCCAGCATTAATCAGGGGCTCAATCAGCCCCAGCATTTT
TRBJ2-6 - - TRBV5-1 CASSSPLGGASSGANVLTF TGCGCCAGCAGCTCCCCCCTGGGGGGGGCCAGCTCTGGGGCCAACGTCCTGACTTTC
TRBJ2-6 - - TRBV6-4 CASSEGWGATGANVLTF TGTGCCAGCAGTGAAGGATGGGGGGCTACTGGGGCCAACGTCCTGACTTTC
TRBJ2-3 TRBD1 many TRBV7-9 CASSQDRGVTDTQYF TGTGCCAGCAGCCAAGACAGGGGTGTCACAGATACGCAGTATTTT
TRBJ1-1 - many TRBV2 CASKDRIGGNTEAFF TGTGCCAGCAAAGACCGTATAGGGGGGAACACTGAAGCTTTCTTT
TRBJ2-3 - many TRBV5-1 CASTDGRPSTDTQYF TGCGCCAGCACCGACGGGAGACCTAGCACAGATACGCAGTATTTT
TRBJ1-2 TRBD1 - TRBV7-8 CASSLGDRGFYYGYTF TGTGCCAGCAGCTTAGGGGACAGGGGATTCTACTATGGCTACACCTTC
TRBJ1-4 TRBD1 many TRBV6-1 CASRSGTGETEKLFF TGTGCCAGCAGATCTGGGACAGGGGAGACTGAAAAACTGTTTTTT
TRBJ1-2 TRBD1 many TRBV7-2 CASRIQGAIGYTF TGTGCCAGCAGGATACAGGGGGCTATAGGCTACACCTTC
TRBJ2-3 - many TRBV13 CASSARGSDTQYF TGTGCCAGCAGCGCGAGAGGGTCAGATACGCAGTATTTT
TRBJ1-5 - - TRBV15 CATSQGRQHF TGTGCCACCAGCCAGGGCAGACAGCATTTT
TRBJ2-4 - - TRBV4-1 CASSLRGGAAKNIQYF TGCGCCAGCAGCCTTCGAGGGGGAGCAGCCAAAAACATTCAGTACTTC
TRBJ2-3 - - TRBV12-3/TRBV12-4 CASSSRRGLYTDTQYF TGTGCCAGCAGTTCGAGGCGGGGACTCTACACAGATACGCAGTATTTT
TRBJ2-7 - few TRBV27 CASSLFGGGSTYEQYF TGTGCCAGCAGTTTGTTTGGGGGAGGATCAACCTACGAGCAGTACTTC
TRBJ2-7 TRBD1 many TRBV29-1 CSVGTGGVYEQYF TGCAGCGTTGGGACAGGGGGTGTTTACGAGCAGTACTTC
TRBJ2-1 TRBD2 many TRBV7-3 CASSLTGGTSSTREQFF TGTGCCAGCAGCTTAACTGGCGGGACTAGCTCCACCCGTGAGCAGTTCTTC
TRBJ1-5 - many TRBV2 CASRSPRVGQPQHF TGTGCCAGCCGGTCCCCCAGGGTTGGTCAGCCCCAGCATTTT
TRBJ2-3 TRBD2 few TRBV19 CASSMASGSVDTQYF TGTGCCAGTAGTATGGCTAGCGGGAGCGTCGATACGCAGTATTTT